This T cell receptor beta chain stems from a study of identical twins. General study points: A cross-sectional statistical analysis, not follow-up of the same donors, supported the conclusions. Among monozygotic twins, out-of-frame TCR alpha sharing exceeded what models predicted. Beta out-of-frame sequences showed weaker excess twin sharing.

Between the trimmed V and J ends, which lost 7 bases and 7 bases, there was a span of 17 bases. Germline V gene lookup returns CDR1 SNHLY and CDR2 FYNNEI. The CDR3 runs to 14 residues. Of note for this clonotype: Its antigen is not identified.

A universal primer site was incorporated via template switching, and the cDNA contained unique molecular identifiers. MiXCR, run by TCRdb on the 5' RACE reads, gives a single entry per CDR3 protein. The sample consists of about 570,000 distinct CDR3 sequences, 7.5% to 10% of them appearing once. A further study also used this sample, focusing on yellow fever vaccine responses in identical twins.

The specimen sequenced was PBMCs. This chain links TRBV2 with TRBJ2-1, with D perhaps being TRBD1 or TRBD2 (7 bases each). The TCR sequence derives from a woman aged 18-30 years in good health. The CDR3 DNA reads as TGTGCCAGCATGTGGGGGGGACAGAATAATGAGCAGTTCTTC. Translating gives CASMWGGQNNEQFF.